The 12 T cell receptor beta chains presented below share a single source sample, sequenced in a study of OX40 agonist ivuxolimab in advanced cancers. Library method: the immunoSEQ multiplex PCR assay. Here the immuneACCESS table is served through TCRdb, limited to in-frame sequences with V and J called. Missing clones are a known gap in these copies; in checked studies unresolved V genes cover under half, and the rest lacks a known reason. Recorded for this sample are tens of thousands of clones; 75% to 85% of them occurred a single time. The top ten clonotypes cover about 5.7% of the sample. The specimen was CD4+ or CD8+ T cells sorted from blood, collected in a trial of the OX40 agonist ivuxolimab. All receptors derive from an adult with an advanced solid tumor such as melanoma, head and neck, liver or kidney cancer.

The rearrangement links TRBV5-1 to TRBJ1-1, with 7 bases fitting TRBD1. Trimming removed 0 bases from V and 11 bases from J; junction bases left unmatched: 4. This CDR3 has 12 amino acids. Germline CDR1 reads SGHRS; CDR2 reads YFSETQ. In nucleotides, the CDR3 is TGCGCCAGCAGCTTGGTAGGGGGCGAGGCTTTCTTT. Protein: CASSLVGGEAFF.

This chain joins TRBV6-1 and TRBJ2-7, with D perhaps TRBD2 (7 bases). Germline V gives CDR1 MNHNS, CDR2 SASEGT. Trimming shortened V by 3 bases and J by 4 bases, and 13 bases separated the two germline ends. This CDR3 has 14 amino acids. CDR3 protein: CASSDGRGWYEQYF. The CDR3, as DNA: TGTGCCAGCAGTGATGGGAGGGGGTGGTACGAGCAGTACTTC.

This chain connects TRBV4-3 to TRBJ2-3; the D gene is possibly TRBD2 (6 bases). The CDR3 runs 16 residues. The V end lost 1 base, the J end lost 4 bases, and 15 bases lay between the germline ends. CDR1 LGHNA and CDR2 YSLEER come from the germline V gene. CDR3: CASSQVAGLVADTQYF. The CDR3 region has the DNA TGCGCCAGCAGCCAAGTCGCGGGGCTGGTCGCAGATACGCAGTATTTT.

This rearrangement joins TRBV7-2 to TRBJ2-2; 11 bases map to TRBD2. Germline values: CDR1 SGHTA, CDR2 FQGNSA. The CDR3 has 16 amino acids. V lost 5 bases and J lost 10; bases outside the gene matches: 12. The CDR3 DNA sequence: TGTGCCAGCAGCGCCTTAGCGGGGGGGCTGGTCGAGGAGCTGTTTTTT. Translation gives CASSALAGGLVEELFF.

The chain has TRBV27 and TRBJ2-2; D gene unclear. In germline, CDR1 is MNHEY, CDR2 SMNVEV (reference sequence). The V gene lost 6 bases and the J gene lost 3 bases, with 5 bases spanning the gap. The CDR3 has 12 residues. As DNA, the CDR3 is TGTGCCAGCAGCCAGTACACCGGGGAGCTGTTTTTT. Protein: CASSQYTGELFF.

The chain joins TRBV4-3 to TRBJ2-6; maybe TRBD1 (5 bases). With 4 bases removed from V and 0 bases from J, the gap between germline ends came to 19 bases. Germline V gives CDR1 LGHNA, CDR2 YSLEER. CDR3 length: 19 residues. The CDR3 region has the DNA TGCGCCAGCAGCCGGAAAAGACAGCGCATCGACTCTGGGGCCAACGTCCTGACTTTC. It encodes CASSRKRQRIDSGANVLTF.

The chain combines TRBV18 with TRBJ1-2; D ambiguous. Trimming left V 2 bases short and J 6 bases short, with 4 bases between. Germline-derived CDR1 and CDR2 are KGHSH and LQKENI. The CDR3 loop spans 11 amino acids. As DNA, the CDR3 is TGTGCCAGCTCACCAAGAGATGGCTACACCTTC. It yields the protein CASSPRDGYTF.

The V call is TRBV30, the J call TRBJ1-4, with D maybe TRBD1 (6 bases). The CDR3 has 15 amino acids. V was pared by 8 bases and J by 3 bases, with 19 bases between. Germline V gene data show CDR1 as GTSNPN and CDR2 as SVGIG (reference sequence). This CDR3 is CAQQRGKRPNEKLFF. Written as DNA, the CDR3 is TGTGCCCAACAGAGGGGGAAGAGGCCTAATGAAAAACTGTTTTTT.

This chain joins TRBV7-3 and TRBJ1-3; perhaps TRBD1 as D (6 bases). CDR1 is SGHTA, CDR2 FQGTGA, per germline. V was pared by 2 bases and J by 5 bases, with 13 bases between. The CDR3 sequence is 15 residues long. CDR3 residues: CASSLVRTDRNTIYF. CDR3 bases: TGTGCCAGCAGCTTAGTCAGGACAGACAGAAACACCATATATTTT.

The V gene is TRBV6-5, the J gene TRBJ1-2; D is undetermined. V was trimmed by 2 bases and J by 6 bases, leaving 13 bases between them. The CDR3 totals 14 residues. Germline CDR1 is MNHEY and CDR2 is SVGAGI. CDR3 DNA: TGTGCCAGCAGTTACCCACAAACCTCAGATGGCTACACCTTC. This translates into CASSYPQTSDGYTF.

This CDR3 reads CASSLSGSGQNYGYTF. CDR3 nucleotides: TGTGCCAGCAGCTTAAGCGGTTCCGGTCAAAACTATGGCTACACCTTC. The chain employs TRBV7-2 and TRBJ1-2; D call uncertain. V was clipped by 2 bases and J by 2 bases, with 15 bases between them. Germline CDR1 and CDR2: SGHTA and FQGNSA. The CDR3 runs 16 residues.

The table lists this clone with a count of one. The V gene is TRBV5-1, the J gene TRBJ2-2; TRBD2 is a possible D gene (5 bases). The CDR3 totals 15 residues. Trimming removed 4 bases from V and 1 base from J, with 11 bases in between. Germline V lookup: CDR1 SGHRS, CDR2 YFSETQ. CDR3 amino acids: CASSPAGMNTGELFF. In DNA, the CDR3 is TGCGCCAGCAGCCCGGCCGGGATGAACACCGGGGAGCTGTTTTTT.